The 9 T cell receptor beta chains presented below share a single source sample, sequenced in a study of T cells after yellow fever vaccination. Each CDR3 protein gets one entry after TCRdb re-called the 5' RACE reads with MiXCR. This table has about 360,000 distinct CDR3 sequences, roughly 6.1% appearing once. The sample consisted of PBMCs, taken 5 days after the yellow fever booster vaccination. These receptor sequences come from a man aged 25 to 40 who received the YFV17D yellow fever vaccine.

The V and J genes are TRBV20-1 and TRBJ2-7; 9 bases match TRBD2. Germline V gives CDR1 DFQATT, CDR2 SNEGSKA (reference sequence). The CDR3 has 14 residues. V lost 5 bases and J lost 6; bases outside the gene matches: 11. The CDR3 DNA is TGCAGTGCTGAAACTGCGGGAGGGCCTTGCGAGCAGTACTTC. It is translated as CSAETAGGPCEQYF.

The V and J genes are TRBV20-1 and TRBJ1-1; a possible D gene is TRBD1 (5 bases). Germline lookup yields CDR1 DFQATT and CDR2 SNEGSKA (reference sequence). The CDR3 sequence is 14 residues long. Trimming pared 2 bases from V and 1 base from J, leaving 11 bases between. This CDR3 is CSARYGAGNTEAFF. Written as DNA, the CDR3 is TGCAGTGCTAGATATGGGGCAGGGAACACTGAAGCTTTCTTT.

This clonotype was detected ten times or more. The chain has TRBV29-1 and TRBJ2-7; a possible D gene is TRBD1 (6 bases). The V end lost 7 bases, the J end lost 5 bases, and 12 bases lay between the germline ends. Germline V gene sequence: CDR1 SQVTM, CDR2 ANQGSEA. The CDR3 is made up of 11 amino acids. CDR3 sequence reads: CSARGFDEQYF. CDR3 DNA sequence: TGCAGCGCGAGGGGGTTCGACGAGCAGTACTTC.

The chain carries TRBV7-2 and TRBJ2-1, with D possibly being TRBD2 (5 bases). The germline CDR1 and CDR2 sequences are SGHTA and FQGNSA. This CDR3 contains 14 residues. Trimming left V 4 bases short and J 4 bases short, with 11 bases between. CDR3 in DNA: TGTGCCAGCAGCTCTTCGGGGATTTACAATGAGCAGTTCTTC. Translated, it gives CASSSSGIYNEQFF.

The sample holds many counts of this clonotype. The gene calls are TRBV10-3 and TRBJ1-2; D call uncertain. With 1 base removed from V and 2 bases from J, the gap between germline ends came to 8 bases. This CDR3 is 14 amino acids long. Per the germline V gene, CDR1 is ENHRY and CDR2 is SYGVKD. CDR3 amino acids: CAISELGRNYGYTF. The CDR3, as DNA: TGTGCCATCAGTGAGTTGGGCAGAAACTATGGCTACACCTTC.

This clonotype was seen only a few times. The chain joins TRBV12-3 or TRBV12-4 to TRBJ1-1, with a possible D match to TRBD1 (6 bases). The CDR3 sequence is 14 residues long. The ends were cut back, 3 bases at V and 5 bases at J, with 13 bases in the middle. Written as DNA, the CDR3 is TGTGCCAGCAGTTTCATTGGGGGCAAGACTGAAGCTTTCTTT. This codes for CASSFIGGKTEAFF.

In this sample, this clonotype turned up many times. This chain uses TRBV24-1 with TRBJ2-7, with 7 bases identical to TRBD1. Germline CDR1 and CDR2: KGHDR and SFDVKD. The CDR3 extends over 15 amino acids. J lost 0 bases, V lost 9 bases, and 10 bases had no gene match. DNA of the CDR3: TGTGCCACCCAAGGGACAGATGATAGCTCCTACGAGCAGTACTTC. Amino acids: CATQGTDDSSYEQYF.

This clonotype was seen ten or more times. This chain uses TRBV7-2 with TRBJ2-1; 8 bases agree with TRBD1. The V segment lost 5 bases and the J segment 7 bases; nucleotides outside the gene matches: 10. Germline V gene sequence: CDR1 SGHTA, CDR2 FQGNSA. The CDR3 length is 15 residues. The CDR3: CASSPDRGSWNEQFF. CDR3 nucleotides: TGTGCCAGCAGCCCCGACAGGGGATCTTGGAATGAGCAGTTCTTC.

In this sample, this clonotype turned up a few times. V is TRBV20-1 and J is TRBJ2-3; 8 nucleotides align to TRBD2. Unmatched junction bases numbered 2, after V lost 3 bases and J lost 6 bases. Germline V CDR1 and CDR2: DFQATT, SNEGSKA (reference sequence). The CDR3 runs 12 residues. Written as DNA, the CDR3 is TGCAGTGCTAGCAGCGGGAGTGATACGCAGTATTTT. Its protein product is CSASSGSDTQYF.